The rows below give T cell receptor beta chains drawn from one sample of a study of blood T cell repertoires in COVID-19. The data were produced by immunoSEQ multiplex PCR, yet TCRdb's version contains in-frame clones alone and is incomplete. The data show 110,000 to 150,000 clones, 80% to 90% seen once. Sequenced input: PBMCs or T cells enriched from blood (not recorded which). These receptors were collected from a man aged 50-59 years who had recovered from COVID-19. Both conserved end residues are part of each CDR3. The D gene is left open where the match is weak. The size field is filled for only some rows; it gives once, few, many or a size class.

d_call: TRBD1; clone_size: .; v_call: TRBV13; cdr3_length: 16; j_call: TRBJ1-1; cdr3_nt: TGTGCCAGCAGCTTAGTTTTCGGGACAGGGGTCACTGAAGCTTTCTTT; cdr3_aa: CASSLVFGTGVTEAFF
d_call: .; clone_size: .; v_call: TRBV7-2; cdr3_length: 12; j_call: TRBJ1-5; cdr3_nt: TGTGCCAGCAGCCCCTCGGGGCAGCCCCAGCATTTT; cdr3_aa: CASSPSGQPQHF
d_call: TRBD1; clone_size: once; v_call: TRBV27; cdr3_length: 13; j_call: TRBJ1-5; cdr3_nt: TGTGCCAGCAGTTTGGACAGGAGCCAGCCCCAGCATTTT; cdr3_aa: CASSLDRSQPQHF
d_call: .; clone_size: .; v_call: TRBV2; cdr3_length: 15; j_call: TRBJ2-5; cdr3_nt: TGTGCCAGCAGTCCACCCCGCGGGACTTTAGAGACCCAGTACTTC; cdr3_aa: CASSPPRGTLETQYF
d_call: .; clone_size: .; v_call: TRBV15; cdr3_length: 14; j_call: TRBJ1-2; cdr3_nt: TGTGCCACCAGCAGACCCCAGTCGGGGAGAGGCTACACCTTC; cdr3_aa: CATSRPQSGRGYTF
d_call: TRBD1; clone_size: few; v_call: TRBV5-1; cdr3_length: 16; j_call: TRBJ2-7; cdr3_nt: TGCGCCAGCAGCTCGGACGGGACAGGGCTCTCCTACGAGCAGTACTTC; cdr3_aa: CASSSDGTGLSYEQYF
d_call: TRBD1; clone_size: .; v_call: TRBV19; cdr3_length: 17; j_call: TRBJ1-5; cdr3_nt: TGTGCCAGTAGTACCCGGGACAGGGGGCGTAAAAATCAGCCCCAGCATTTT; cdr3_aa: CASSTRDRGRKNQPQHF
d_call: TRBD2; clone_size: .; v_call: TRBV6-2/TRBV6-3; cdr3_length: 15; j_call: TRBJ2-5; cdr3_nt: TGTGCCAGCAGTTACGTCGGGAGCGGGGCAGAGACCCAGTACTTC; cdr3_aa: CASSYVGSGAETQYF
d_call: .; clone_size: .; v_call: TRBV3-1/TRBV3-2; cdr3_length: 13; j_call: TRBJ1-1; cdr3_nt: TGTGCCAGCAGCAAACAGGTGAACACTGAAGCTTTCTTT; cdr3_aa: CASSKQVNTEAFF
d_call: TRBD1; clone_size: .; v_call: TRBV4-3; cdr3_length: 16; j_call: TRBJ2-3; cdr3_nt: TGCGCCAGCAGCCGCCGAGGACAGGGGGTGGAAGATACGCAGTATTTT; cdr3_aa: CASSRRGQGVEDTQYF
d_call: .; clone_size: once; v_call: TRBV11-2; cdr3_length: 15; j_call: TRBJ1-2; cdr3_nt: TGTGCCAGCAGCTCTAGTGACAGACAGAACTATGGCTACACCTTC; cdr3_aa: CASSSSDRQNYGYTF
d_call: .; clone_size: .; v_call: TRBV6-1; cdr3_length: 15; j_call: TRBJ1-2; cdr3_nt: TGTGCCAGCAGTGAAAGATCTCGGCAGGTCTATGGCTACACCTTC; cdr3_aa: CASSERSRQVYGYTF
d_call: .; clone_size: once; v_call: TRBV6-5; cdr3_length: 13; j_call: TRBJ1-3; cdr3_nt: TGTGCCAGCAGTTCTCCAGGTGGAAACACCATATATTTT; cdr3_aa: CASSSPGGNTIYF